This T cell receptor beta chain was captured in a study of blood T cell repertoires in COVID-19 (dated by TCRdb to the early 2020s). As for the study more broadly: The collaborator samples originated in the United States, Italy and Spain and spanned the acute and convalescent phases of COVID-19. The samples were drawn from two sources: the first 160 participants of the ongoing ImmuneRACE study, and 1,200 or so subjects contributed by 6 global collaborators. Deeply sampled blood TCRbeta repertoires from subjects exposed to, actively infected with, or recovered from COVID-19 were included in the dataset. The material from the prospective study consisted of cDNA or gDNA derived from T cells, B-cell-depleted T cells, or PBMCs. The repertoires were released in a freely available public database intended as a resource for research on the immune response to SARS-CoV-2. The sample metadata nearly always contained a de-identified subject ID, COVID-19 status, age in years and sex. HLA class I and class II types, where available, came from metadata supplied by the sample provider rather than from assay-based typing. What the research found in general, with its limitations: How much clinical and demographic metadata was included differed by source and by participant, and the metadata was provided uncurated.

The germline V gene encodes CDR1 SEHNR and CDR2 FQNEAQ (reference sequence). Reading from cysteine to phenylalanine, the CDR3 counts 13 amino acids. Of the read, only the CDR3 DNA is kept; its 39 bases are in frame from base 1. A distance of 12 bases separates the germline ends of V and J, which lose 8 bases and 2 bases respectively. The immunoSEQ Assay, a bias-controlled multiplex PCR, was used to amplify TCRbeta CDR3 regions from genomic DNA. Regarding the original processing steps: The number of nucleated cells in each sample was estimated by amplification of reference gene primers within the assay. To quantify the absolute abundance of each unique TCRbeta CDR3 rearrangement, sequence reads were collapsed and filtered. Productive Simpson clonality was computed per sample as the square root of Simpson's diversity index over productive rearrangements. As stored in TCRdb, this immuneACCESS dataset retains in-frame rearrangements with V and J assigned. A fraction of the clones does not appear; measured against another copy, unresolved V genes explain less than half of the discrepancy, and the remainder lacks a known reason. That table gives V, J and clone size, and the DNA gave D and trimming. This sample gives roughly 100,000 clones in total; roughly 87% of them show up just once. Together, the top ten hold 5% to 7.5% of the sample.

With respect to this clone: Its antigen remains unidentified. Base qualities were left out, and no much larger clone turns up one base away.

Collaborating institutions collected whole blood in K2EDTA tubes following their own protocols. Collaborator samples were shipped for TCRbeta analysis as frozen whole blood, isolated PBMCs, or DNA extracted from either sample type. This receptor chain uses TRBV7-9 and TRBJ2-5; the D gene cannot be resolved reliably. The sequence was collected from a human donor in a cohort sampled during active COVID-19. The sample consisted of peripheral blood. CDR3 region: CASRQAGQETQYF. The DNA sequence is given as TGTGCCAGCCGCCAGGCTGGGCAAGAGACCCAGTACTTC.